This entry lists 19 T cell receptor beta chains sequenced from one sample in a study of T cell responses to AZD1222 COVID-19 vaccine. The table came from immunoSEQ multiplex PCR; TCRdb's copy has only in-frame clones and leaves some out. The sample gives 95,000 to 100,000 clones, around 94% of which show up once; 10% to 15% is in the top ten. Sample: peripheral blood, taken on day 0 of AZD1222 vaccination. The receptors were gathered from an adult in good health.

The genes are TRBV7-2 and TRBJ2-7, with TRBD2 as a possible D gene (7 bases). The CDR3 runs 14 residues. The V gene lost 0 bases and the J gene lost 7 bases, with 13 bases spanning the gap. Germline CDR1 is SGHTA and CDR2 is FQGNSA. The CDR3 bases are TGTGCCAGCAGCTTAGCGGGGGGGCCAGGGGAGCAGTACTTC. Encoded protein: CASSLAGGPGEQYF.

The J gene is TRBJ2-2, the V gene TRBV7-2, with TRBD2 matching 8 bases. Germline V lookup: CDR1 SGHTA, CDR2 FQGNSA. After removal of 4 bases from V and 7 bases from J, the junction contained 11 bases not matched to a gene. There are 16 residues in the CDR3. Here the CDR3 reads CASSSSGLAALGELFF. The CDR3 DNA follows: TGTGCCAGCAGCTCCTCAGGACTAGCCGCTCTCGGGGAGCTGTTTTTT.

The CDR3 nucleotides are TGTGCCAGCAGCTTAAACAGAGATTACTATGGCTACACCTTC. As protein: CASSLNRDYYGYTF. The V call is TRBV7-9, the J call TRBJ1-2; D is unresolved. V was shortened by 2 bases and J by 3 bases, with 10 bases between the two germline ends. CDR3 length: 14 amino acids. CDR1 SEHNR and CDR2 FQNEAQ come from the germline V gene (reference sequence).

The rearrangement uses TRBV29-1 and TRBJ1-2; D is perhaps TRBD1 (6 bases). This CDR3 is 13 amino acids long. V was shortened by 3 bases and J by 4 bases, with 12 bases between the two germline ends. Looked up from germline, CDR1 is SQVTM and CDR2 is ANQGSEA. CDR3: CSVDYRAGYGYTF. For the CDR3, the DNA is TGCAGCGTTGATTACAGGGCGGGCTATGGCTACACCTTC.

This chain joins TRBV5-8 and TRBJ2-1; 15 nucleotides match TRBD2. The CDR3 is made up of 17 amino acids. After removal of 3 bases from V and 9 bases from J, the junction contained 10 bases not matched to a gene. CDR1 is SGHTS and CDR2 is YDEGEE in the germline V gene. In DNA, the CDR3 is TGTGCCAGCAGCTCACGGACTAGCGGGAGGGCCCCTATTGAGCAGTTCTTC. This sequence encodes CASSSRTSGRAPIEQFF.

The chain uses TRBV9 and TRBJ1-1; D ambiguous. This CDR3 region has 13 residues. CDR1 and CDR2 from the germline V gene are SGDLS and YYNGEE. Between the trimmed V and J ends, which lost 0 bases and 5 bases, there was a span of 8 bases. This chain's CDR3 is CASSVAVGTEAFF. Written as DNA, the CDR3 is TGTGCCAGCAGCGTAGCAGTAGGGACTGAAGCTTTCTTT.

V usage is TRBV3-1 (or the pseudogene TRBV3-2) and J usage is TRBJ1-3; TRBD1 matches at 9 bases. CDR1 and CDR2 (germline): LGHDT, YNNKEL (reference sequence). CDR3 length: 15 amino acids. V trimming: 0 bases; J trimming: 4 bases; junction bases outside the gene matches: 1. The CDR3 reads CASSQDGTGGNTIYF. For the CDR3, the DNA is TGTGCCAGCAGCCAAGACGGGACAGGGGGAAACACCATATATTTT.

The rearrangement joins TRBV10-3 to TRBJ1-1; 8 bases agree with TRBD1. CDR3 length equals 14 residues. J gave up 1 base and V 7 bases, and 5 bases lay outside the gene matches. Germline lookup yields CDR1 ENHRY and CDR2 SYGVKD. CDR3 sequence reads: CAITEGQENTEAFF. The CDR3 DNA reads TGTGCCATCACCGAGGGACAGGAGAACACTGAAGCTTTCTTT.

The chain couples TRBV20-1 to TRBJ2-1; 7 nucleotides match TRBD1. The ends lost 3 bases at V and 3 bases at J; junction bases unmatched: 11. There are 16 residues in the CDR3. Germline V CDR1 and CDR2: DFQATT, SNEGSKA (reference sequence). CDR3 amino acids: CSASPWDSALYNEQFF. In DNA, the CDR3 is TGCAGTGCTAGTCCCTGGGACAGTGCCCTCTACAATGAGCAGTTCTTC.

This clone showed up just a few times. The chain has TRBV28 and TRBJ2-7; weak D call: TRBD2 (5 bases). The V end was cut by 6 bases, the J end by 4 bases, with 25 bases between. The CDR3 totals 17 residues. The germline V gene has CDR1 MDHEN and CDR2 SYDVKM. The CDR3: CASSPLRGGSSVYEQYF. The DNA for the CDR3 is TGTGCCAGCAGCCCCCTCCGGGGTGGGTCGAGCGTTTACGAGCAGTACTTC.

In DNA form, the CDR3 reads TGTGCCACCTCAGAGCTATATACCGGGGAGCTGTTTTTT. Translated, it gives CATSELYTGELFF. The chain joins TRBV24-1 to TRBJ2-2; no clear D. Trimming took off 9 bases at V and 5 bases at J, with 12 bases between the two ends. This CDR3 has 13 amino acids. Germline V gene data show CDR1 as KGHDR and CDR2 as SFDVKD.

The chain joins TRBV7-2 to TRBJ2-7; D ambiguous. This CDR3 is built from 14 residues. Trimming cost V 1 base and J 5 bases, with 12 bases left between them. CDR1 and CDR2 (germline): SGHTA, FQGNSA. The CDR3 nucleotides are TGTGCCAGCAGCTTAGTATTCCAGGTCAACGAGCAGTACTTC. This translates into CASSLVFQVNEQYF.

The J gene is TRBJ2-7, the V gene TRBV7-9, with 13 bases that match TRBD2. V shed 0 bases and J 2 bases; nucleotides not matched to a gene: 1. The CDR3 has 16 amino acids. Germline V lookup: CDR1 SEHNR, CDR2 FQNEAQ (reference sequence). The CDR3 nucleotides are TGTGCCAGCAGCTTAGCACTAGCGGGGGGGACCTACGAGCAGTACTTC. Amino acid sequence: CASSLALAGGTYEQYF.

This chain uses TRBV10-3 with TRBJ1-1, with TRBD1 identical over 7 bases. The germline V gene has CDR1 ENHRY and CDR2 SYGVKD. The CDR3 runs 11 residues. The J segment lost 8 bases and the V segment lost 10 bases, leaving 7 bases of the junction unmatched. The CDR3: CATWDSPEAFF. The CDR3 DNA reads as TGTGCCACCTGGGACAGCCCGGAAGCTTTCTTT.

This rearrangement joins TRBV30 to TRBJ2-6, with 7 bases matching TRBD2. This CDR3 is 15 amino acids long. The trim removed 1 base at V and 2 bases at J, leaving 2 bases unmatched. CDR1 GTSNPN and CDR2 SVGIG come from the germline V gene (reference sequence). Here the CDR3 reads CAWSGGGAGANVLTF. The CDR3, as DNA: TGTGCCTGGAGTGGGGGGGGAGCTGGGGCCAACGTCCTGACTTTC.

This sequence joins TRBV18 and TRBJ2-7; the match to TRBD1 covers 10 bases. This CDR3 has 14 residues. CDR1 and CDR2 (germline): KGHSH, LQKENI. V lost 6 bases and J lost 4; bases outside the gene matches: 6. In DNA, the CDR3 is TGTGCCAGCTCCGCCCGACAGGGGGCTTACGAGCAGTACTTC. Translation: CASSARQGAYEQYF. Supplemented by reference TRBV18 and TRBJ2-7, the full variable domain reads NAGVMQNPRHLVRRRGQEARLRCSPMKGHSHVYWYRQLPEEGLKFMVYLQKENIIDESGMPKERFSAEFPKEGPSILRIQQVVRGDSAAYFCASSARQGAYEQYFGPGTRLTVT.

This chain connects TRBV7-9 to TRBJ1-6; 8 nucleotides match TRBD1. The CDR3 has 16 residues. The ends lost 5 bases at V and 0 bases at J; junction bases unmatched: 3. Germline-derived CDR1 and CDR2 are SEHNR and FQNEAQ (reference sequence). CDR3 protein: CASSRQGSSYNSPLHF. In DNA form, the CDR3 reads TGTGCCAGCAGCAGACAGGGGAGCTCCTATAATTCACCCCTCCACTTT. The full variable domain, completed using reference TRBV7-9 and TRBJ1-6, is DTGVSQNPRHKITKRGQNVTFRCDPISEHNRLYWYRQTLGQGPEFLTYFQNEAQLEKSRLLSDRFSAERPKGSFSTLEIQRTEQGDSAMYLCASSRQGSSYNSPLHFGNGTRLTVT.

The genes are TRBV29-1 and TRBJ1-6; possibly TRBD1 for D (6 bases). From germline, CDR1 is SQVTM and CDR2 ANQGSEA. Between the trimmed V and J ends, which lost 4 bases and 7 bases, there was a span of 11 bases. The CDR3 is 13 residues long. The CDR3 nucleotides are TGCAGCGTTGGTCGCGACAGGAATTCACCCCTCCACTTT. Translating it yields CSVGRDRNSPLHF.

This chain links TRBV7-2 with TRBJ1-4; 7 bases map to TRBD1. This CDR3 has 16 amino acids. V shed 1 base and J 2 bases; nucleotides not matched to a gene: 4. Germline V gene lookup returns CDR1 SGHTA and CDR2 FQGNSA. The CDR3 spells CASSLERGLTNEKLFF. CDR3 DNA sequence: TGTGCCAGCAGCTTAGAAAGGGGGCTTACTAATGAAAAACTGTTTTTT.